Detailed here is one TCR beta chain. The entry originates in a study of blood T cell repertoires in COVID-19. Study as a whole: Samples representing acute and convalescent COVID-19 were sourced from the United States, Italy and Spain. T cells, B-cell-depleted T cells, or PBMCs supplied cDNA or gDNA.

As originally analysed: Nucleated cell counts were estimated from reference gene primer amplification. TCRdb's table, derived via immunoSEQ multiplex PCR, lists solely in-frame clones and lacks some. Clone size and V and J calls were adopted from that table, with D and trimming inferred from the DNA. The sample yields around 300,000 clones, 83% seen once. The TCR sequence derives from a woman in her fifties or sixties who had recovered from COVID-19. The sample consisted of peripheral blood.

CDR3 protein: CASRSDSQGWLGYTF. Here the CDR3 DNA reads TGTGCCAGCAGGTCCGACTCTCAAGGTTGGTTAGGCTACACCTTC. The J gene is TRBJ1-2, the V gene TRBV7-9; D gene uncertain. Trimming shortened V by 6 bases and J by 8 bases, and 22 bases separated the two germline ends. There are 15 residues in the CDR3. Germline-derived CDR1 and CDR2 are SEHNR and FQNEAQ (reference sequence). The whole variable domain, filled in from reference TRBV7-9 and TRBJ1-2, reads DTGVSQNPRHKITKRGQNVTFRCDPISEHNRLYWYRQTLGQGPEFLTYFQNEAQLEKSRLLSDRFSAERPKGSFSTLEIQRTEQGDSAMYLCASRSDSQGWLGYTFGSGTRLTVV.